In this sample, the clone carrying this T cell receptor (beta chain) turned up a few times. These data are taken from a study of T cell repertoires in cytomegalovirus infection. V lost 10 bases to trimming and J lost 3 bases; unmatched junction nucleotides: 13. CDR3 length equals 17 residues. Germline-derived CDR1 and CDR2 are MDHEN and SYDVKM. TCRdb re-called the reads with MiXCR, one entry per CDR3 protein. In the table there are more than 150,000 distinct CDR3 sequences, about 21% of which are singletons. This chain joins TRBV28 and TRBJ2-7; TRBD2 matches at 15 bases. Sequences were obtained from PBMCs. The clonotype comes from a human donor in good health (CMV status not recorded). Some clones in this sample may be carry-over from other donors' samples. The CDR3 sequence is CAIRSGLAGGEGYEQYF. The CDR3 region has the DNA TGTGCCATCCGCTCGGGACTAGCGGGAGGAGAGGGCTACGAGCAGTACTTC.